This is a list of T cell receptor beta chains from one sample in a study of PD-1 blockade in mismatch repair-deficient tumors. Assay used: immunoSEQ multiplex PCR; TCRdb lists only in-frame clones, some missing. The table shows approximately 100,000 clones, with 70% to 85% occurring only once. Source: peripheral blood, taken roughly 35 weeks after starting pembrolizumab. Every receptor here comes from an adult with mismatch repair-deficient cancer. Each CDR3 is given with its conserved first and last residue. A D gene is named only where the DNA matches it firmly. Not all rows give a size; the values are once, few, many and, for expanded clones, a class.

>20|TRBJ2-1|NA|TRBV9|TRBD2
CASSFPEGPSGLRAYNEQFF
TGTGCCAGCAGCTTCCCAGAGGGACCTAGCGGGCTAAGGGCCTACAATGAGCAGTTCTTC
>15|TRBJ2-3|few|TRBV18|NA
CASSPQGGIGDTQYF
TGTGCCAGCTCACCCCAGGGGGGGATTGGAGATACGCAGTATTTT
>15|TRBJ1-3|NA|TRBV6-5|NA
CASSGVGHQWNTIYF
TGTGCCAGCAGTGGGGTGGGGCATCAGTGGAACACCATATATTTT
>12|TRBJ2-7|NA|TRBV15|NA
CATSSVSYEQYF
TGTGCCACCAGCAGCGTATCCTACGAGCAGTACTTC
>15|TRBJ1-5|few|TRBV19|NA
CATHPGLLANQPQHF
TGTGCCACACACCCTGGGCTATTAGCAAATCAGCCCCAGCATTTT
>14|TRBJ2-1|NA|TRBV9|NA
CASNPGNSYNEQFF
TGTGCCAGCAACCCGGGGAACTCCTACAATGAGCAGTTCTTC
>14|TRBJ2-4|once|TRBV5-1|NA
CASSLEVAKNIQYF
TGCGCCAGCAGCTTGGAGGTAGCCAAAAACATTCAGTACTTC
>13|TRBJ2-7|NA|TRBV27|NA
CASGRFGSYEQYF
TGTGCCAGCGGCCGTTTCGGCTCCTACGAGCAGTACTTC
>18|TRBJ2-7|NA|TRBV1|NA
CTSSQVVSGSVCGCEQYF
TGCACCAGCAGCCAAGTAGTTAGCGGGAGTGTTTGTGGTTGTGAGCAGTACTTC
>15|TRBJ1-2|NA|TRBV2|NA
CASSVQAGADYGYTF
TGTGCCAGCAGTGTCCAAGCCGGGGCAGACTATGGCTACACCTTC
>15|TRBJ2-1|NA|TRBV7-2|NA
CASSLVLVGANEQFF
TGTGCCAGCAGCTTAGTTCTAGTTGGGGCGAATGAGCAGTTCTTC
>12|TRBJ1-2|NA|TRBV7-8|NA
CASSPGTHGYTF
TGTGCCAGCAGCCCCGGTACCCATGGCTACACCTTC
>12|TRBJ2-1|NA|TRBV2|NA
CASRGPYNEQFF
TGTGCCAGCCGAGGACCGTACAATGAGCAGTTCTTC
>16|TRBJ2-3|NA|TRBV9|TRBD2
CASSVGTGGYTDTQYF
TGTGCCAGCAGCGTAGGAACGGGAGGGTACACAGATACGCAGTATTTT
>12|TRBJ2-7|NA|TRBV15|NA
CATSSISYEQYF
TGTGCCACCAGCAGTATCTCCTACGAGCAGTACTTC
>15|TRBJ2-2|NA|TRBV25-1|NA
CASSEYGQDTGELFF
TGTGCCAGCAGTGAATACGGCCAGGACACCGGGGAGCTGTTTTTT
>16|TRBJ2-2|NA|TRBV7-6|NA
CASSFRASADTGELFF
TGTGCCAGCAGCTTCCGGGCCTCGGCGGACACCGGGGAGCTGTTTTTT
>13|TRBJ2-2|NA|TRBV19|TRBD1
CASGDRNTGELFF
TGTGCCAGTGGGGACAGGAACACCGGGGAGCTGTTTTTT
>14|TRBJ2-3|NA|TRBV28|NA
CASSSLAEIDTQYF
TGTGCCAGCAGTTCTCTAGCTGAGATAGATACGCAGTATTTT
>14|TRBJ1-1|NA|TRBV9|NA
CASSLGPMNTEAFF
TGTGCCAGCAGCCTTGGGCCCATGAACACTGAAGCTTTCTTT